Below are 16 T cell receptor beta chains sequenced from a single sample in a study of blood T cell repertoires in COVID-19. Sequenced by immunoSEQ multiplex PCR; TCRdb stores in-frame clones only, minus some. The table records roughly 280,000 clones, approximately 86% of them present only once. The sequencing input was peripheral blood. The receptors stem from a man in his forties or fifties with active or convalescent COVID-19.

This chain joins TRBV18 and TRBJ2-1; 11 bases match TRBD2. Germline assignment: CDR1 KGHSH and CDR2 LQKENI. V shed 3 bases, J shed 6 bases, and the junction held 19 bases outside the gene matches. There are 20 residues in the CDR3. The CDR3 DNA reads TGTGCCAGCTCACCTACAGGGGCCAGGACTAGCGGGTTGTTAGTCAATGAGCAGTTCTTC. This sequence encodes CASSPTGARTSGLLVNEQFF.

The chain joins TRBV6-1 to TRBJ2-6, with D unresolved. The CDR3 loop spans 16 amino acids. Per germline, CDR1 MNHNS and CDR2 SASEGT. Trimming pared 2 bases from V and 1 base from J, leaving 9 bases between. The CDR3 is CASSEFIQSGANVLTF. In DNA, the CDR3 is TGTGCCAGCAGTGAATTTATCCAGTCTGGGGCCAACGTCCTGACTTTC.

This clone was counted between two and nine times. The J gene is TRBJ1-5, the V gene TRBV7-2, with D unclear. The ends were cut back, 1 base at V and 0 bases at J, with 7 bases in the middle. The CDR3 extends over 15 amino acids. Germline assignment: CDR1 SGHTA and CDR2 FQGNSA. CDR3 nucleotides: TGTGCCAGCAGCTTAGACCCCTATAGCAATCAGCCCCAGCATTTT. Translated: CASSLDPYSNQPQHF.

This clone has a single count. CDR3 sequence: CASSPQDYSYEQYF. For the CDR3, the DNA is TGTGCCAGTAGTCCCCAGGATTACTCCTACGAGCAGTACTTC. The chain couples TRBV19 to TRBJ2-7; D is ambiguous. The CDR3 has 14 amino acids. The germline CDR1 and CDR2 sequences are LNHDA and SQIVND (reference sequence). V lost 5 bases, J lost 0 bases, and 11 bases lay in between.

CDR3 amino acids: CASSVAGGHTDTQYF. CDR3 coding DNA: TGTGCCAGCAGCGTAGCAGGGGGACACACAGATACGCAGTATTTT. The rearrangement uses TRBV9 and TRBJ2-3; 7 nucleotides line up with TRBD1. The CDR3 covers 15 residues. Trimming took 0 bases from V and 2 from J; bases not matched to a gene: 3. Germline V gene sequence: CDR1 SGDLS, CDR2 YYNGEE.

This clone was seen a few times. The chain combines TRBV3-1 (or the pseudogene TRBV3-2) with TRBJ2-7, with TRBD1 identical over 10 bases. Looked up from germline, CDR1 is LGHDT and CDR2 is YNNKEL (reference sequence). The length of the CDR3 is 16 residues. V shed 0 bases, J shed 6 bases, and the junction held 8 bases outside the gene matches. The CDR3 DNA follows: TGTGCCAGCAGCCAAGATTTTGGGACAGGGGACGGCGAGCAGTACTTC. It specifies CASSQDFGTGDGEQYF.

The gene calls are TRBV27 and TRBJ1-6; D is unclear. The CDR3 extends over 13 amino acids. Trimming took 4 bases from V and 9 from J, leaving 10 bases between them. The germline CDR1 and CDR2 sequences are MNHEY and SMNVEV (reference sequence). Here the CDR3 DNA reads TGTGCCAGCAGTTCCGTCCTTCGTTCACCCCTCCACTTT. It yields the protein CASSSVLRSPLHF.

The CDR3 sequence: CASSNSINYGYTF. The CDR3 nucleotides are TGTGCCAGCAGCAACAGCATTAACTATGGCTACACCTTC. The gene calls are TRBV12-3 or TRBV12-4 and TRBJ1-2; D is uncertain. This CDR3 region has 13 residues. Deletions cut 6 bases from V and 1 base from J, with 9 bases between.

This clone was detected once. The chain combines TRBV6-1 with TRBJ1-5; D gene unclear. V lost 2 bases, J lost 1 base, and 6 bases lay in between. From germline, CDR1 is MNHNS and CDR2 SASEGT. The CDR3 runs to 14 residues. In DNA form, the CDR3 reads TGTGCCAGCAGTGAACGGGTAAGCAATCAGCCCCAGCATTTT. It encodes CASSERVSNQPQHF.

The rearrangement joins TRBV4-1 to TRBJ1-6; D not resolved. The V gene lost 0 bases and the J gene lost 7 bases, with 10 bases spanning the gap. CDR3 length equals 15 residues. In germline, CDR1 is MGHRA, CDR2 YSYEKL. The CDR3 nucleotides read TGCGCCAGCAGCCAAGACGCGCAGGCCAATTCACCCCTCCACTTT. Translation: CASSQDAQANSPLHF.

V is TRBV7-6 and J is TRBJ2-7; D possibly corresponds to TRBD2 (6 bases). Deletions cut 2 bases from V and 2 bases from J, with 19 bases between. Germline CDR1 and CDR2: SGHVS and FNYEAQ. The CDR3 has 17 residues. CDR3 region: CASSLTPKLAPPYEQYF. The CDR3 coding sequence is TGTGCCAGCAGCTTAACCCCCAAGCTAGCGCCACCCTACGAGCAGTACTTC.

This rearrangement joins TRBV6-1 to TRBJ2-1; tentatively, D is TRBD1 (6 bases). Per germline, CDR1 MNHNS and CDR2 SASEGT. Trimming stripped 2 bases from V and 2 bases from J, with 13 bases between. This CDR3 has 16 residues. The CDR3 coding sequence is TGTGCCAGCAGTGAATCCGCAGGGGTCCCCTACAATGAGCAGTTCTTC. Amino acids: CASSESAGVPYNEQFF.

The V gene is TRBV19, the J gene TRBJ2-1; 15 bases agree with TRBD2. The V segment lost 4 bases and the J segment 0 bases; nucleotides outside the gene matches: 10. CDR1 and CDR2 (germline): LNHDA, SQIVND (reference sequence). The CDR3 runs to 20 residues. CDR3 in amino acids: CASSTPGLAGGILSYNEQFF. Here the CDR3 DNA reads TGTGCCAGTAGTACCCCGGGACTAGCGGGAGGTATTCTCTCCTACAATGAGCAGTTCTTC.

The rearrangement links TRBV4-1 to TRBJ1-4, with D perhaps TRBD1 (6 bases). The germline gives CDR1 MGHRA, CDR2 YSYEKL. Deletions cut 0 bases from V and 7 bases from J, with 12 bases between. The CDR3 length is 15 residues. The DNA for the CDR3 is TGCGCCAGCAGCCAAGAAGGCAGGGGTAGTGAAAAACTGTTTTTT. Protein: CASSQEGRGSEKLFF.

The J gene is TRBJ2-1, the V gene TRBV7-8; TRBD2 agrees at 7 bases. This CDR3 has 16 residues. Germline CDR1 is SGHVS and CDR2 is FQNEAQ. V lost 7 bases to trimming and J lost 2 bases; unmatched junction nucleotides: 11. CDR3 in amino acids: CASTLDRGEPYNEQFF. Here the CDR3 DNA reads TGTGCCAGCACCCTCGACCGGGGGGAGCCCTACAATGAGCAGTTCTTC.

The CDR3 DNA is TGTGCCAGCAGTCCGTTGGGGGAGGCGGGGAACACCGGGGAGCTGTTTTTT. Amino acid sequence: CASSPLGEAGNTGELFF. The chain is built from TRBV3-1 (or the pseudogene TRBV3-2) and TRBJ2-2; maybe TRBD2 (6 bases). Germline V gene sequence: CDR1 LGHDT, CDR2 YNNKEL (reference sequence). CDR3 length equals 17 residues. Trimming stripped 6 bases from V and 1 base from J, with 18 bases between.